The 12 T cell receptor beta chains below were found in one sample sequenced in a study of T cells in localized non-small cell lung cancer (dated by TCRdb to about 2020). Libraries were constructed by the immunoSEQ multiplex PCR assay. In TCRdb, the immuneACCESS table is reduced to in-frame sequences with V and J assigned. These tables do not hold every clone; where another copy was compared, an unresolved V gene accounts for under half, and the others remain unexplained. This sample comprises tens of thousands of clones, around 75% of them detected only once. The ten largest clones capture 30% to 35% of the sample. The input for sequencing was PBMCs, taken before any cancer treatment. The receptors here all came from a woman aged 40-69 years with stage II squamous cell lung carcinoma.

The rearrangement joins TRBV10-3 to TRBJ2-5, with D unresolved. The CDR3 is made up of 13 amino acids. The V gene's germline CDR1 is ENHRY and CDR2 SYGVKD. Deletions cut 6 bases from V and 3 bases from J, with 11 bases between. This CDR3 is CAISPDEKETQYF. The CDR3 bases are TGTGCCATCAGCCCAGACGAGAAAGAGACCCAGTACTTC.

CDR3 in DNA: TGTGCCAGCAGCCTGCATCAGGGGGCTCCTGAAGCTTTCTTT. It yields the protein CASSLHQGAPEAFF. V is TRBV7-3 and J is TRBJ1-1; 8 positions agree with TRBD1. Unmatched junction bases numbered 8, after V lost 5 bases and J lost 6 bases. This CDR3 region has 14 residues. Germline assignment: CDR1 SGHTA and CDR2 FQGTGA.

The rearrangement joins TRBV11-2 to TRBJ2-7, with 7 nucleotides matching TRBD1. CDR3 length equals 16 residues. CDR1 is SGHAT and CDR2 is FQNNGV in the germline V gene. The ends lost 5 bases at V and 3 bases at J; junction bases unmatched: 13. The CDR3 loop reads CASSPMSTGIYYEQYV. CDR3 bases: TGTGCCAGCAGCCCCATGTCGACAGGGATATACTACGAGCAGTACGTC.

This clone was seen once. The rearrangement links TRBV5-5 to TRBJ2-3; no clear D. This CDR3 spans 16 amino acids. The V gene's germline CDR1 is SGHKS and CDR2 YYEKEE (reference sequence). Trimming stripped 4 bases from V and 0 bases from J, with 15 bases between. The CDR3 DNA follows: TGTGCCAGCAGCCTGAGGTGGCAGCTGAGCACAGATACGCAGTATTTT. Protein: CASSLRWQLSTDTQYF.

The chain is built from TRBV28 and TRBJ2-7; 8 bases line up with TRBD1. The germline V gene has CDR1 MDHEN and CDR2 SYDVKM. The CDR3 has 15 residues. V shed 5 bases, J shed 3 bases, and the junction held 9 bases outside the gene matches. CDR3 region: CASSPGQGLIYEQYF. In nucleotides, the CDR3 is TGTGCCAGCAGTCCAGGACAGGGTCTTATCTACGAGCAGTACTTC.

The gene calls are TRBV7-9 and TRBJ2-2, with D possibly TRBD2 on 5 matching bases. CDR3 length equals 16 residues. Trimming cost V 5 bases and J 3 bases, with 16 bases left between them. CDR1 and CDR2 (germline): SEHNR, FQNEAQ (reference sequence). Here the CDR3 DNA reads TGTGCCAGCAGCCCCCCGGGAAAGGAGGACACCGGGGAGCTGTTTTTT. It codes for CASSPPGKEDTGELFF. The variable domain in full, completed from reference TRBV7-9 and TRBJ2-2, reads DTGVSQNPRHKITKRGQNVTFRCDPISEHNRLYWYRQTLGQGPEFLTYFQNEAQLEKSRLLSDRFSAERPKGSFSTLEIQRTEQGDSAMYLCASSPPGKEDTGELFFGEGSRLTVL.

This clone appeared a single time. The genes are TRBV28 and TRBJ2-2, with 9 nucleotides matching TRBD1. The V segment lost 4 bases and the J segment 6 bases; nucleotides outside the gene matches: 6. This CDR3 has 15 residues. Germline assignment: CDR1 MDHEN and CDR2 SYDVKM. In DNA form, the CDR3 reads TGTGCCAGCAGTTCGGGAGGACAGGGGCCCGGGGAGCTGTTTTTT. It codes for CASSSGGQGPGELFF.

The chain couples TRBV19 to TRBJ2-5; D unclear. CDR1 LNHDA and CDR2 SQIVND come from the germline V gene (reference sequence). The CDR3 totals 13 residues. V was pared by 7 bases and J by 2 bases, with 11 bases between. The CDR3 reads CASNSNTQETQYF. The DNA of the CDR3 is TGTGCCAGTAATAGTAACACGCAAGAGACCCAGTACTTC.

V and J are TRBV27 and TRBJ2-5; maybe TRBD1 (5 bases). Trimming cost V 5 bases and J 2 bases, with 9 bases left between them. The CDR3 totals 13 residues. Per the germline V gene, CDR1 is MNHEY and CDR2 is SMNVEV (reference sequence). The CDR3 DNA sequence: TGTGCCAGCAGTACAGGAATTCAAGAGACCCAGTACTTC. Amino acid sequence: CASSTGIQETQYF.

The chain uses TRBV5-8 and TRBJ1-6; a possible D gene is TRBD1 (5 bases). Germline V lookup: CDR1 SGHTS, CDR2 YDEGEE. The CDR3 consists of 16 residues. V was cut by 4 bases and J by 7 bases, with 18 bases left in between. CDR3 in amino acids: CASSPYRGAENSPLHF. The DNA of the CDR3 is TGTGCCAGCAGCCCCTATCGTGGGGCAGAAAATTCACCCCTCCACTTT.

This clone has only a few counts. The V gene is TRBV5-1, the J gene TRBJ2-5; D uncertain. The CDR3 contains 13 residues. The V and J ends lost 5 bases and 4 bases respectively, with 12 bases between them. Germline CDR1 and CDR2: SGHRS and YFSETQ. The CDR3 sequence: CASRWEGRETQYF. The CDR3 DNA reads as TGCGCCAGCAGATGGGAAGGTAGAGAGACCCAGTACTTC.

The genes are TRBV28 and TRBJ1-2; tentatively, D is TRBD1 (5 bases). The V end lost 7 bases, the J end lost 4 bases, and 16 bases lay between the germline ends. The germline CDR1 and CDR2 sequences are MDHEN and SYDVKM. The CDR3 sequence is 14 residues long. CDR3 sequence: CASKGDGTLYGYTF. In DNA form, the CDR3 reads TGTGCCAGCAAAGGAGACGGGACCCTCTATGGCTACACCTTC.